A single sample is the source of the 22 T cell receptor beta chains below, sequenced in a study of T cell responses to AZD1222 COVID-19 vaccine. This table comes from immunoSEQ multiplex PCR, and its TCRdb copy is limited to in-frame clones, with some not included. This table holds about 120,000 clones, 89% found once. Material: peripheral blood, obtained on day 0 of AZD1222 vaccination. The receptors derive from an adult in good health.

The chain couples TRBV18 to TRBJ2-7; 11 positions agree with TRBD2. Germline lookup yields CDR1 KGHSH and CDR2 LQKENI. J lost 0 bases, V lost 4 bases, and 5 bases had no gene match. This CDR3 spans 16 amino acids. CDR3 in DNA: TGTGCCAGCTCACAAATAGCGGGGGGGAGCTCCTACGAGCAGTACTTC. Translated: CASSQIAGGSSYEQYF.

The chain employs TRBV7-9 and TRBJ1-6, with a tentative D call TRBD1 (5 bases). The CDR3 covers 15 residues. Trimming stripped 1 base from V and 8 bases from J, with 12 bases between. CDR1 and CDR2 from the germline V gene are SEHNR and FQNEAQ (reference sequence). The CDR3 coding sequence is TGTGCCAGCAGCTTAGGTTTGGGGGGGGATTCACCCCTCCACTTT. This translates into CASSLGLGGDSPLHF.

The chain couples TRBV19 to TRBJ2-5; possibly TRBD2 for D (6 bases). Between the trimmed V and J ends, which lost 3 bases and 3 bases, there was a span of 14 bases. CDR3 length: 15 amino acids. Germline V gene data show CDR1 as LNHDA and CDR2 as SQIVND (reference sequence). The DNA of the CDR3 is TGTGCCAGTAGTATCTTTCCGGGAGAGAAAGAGACCCAGTACTTC. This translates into CASSIFPGEKETQYF.

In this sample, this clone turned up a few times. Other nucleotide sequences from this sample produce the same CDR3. The CDR3, as DNA: TGTGCCACCAGTGATTCGGGGTTCTACAATGAGCAGTTCTTC. Amino acids: CATSDSGFYNEQFF. This rearrangement joins TRBV24-1 to TRBJ2-1; possibly TRBD2 for D (5 bases). Germline CDR1 KGHDR, CDR2 SFDVKD. Trimming cost V 2 bases and J 3 bases, with 7 bases left between them. The CDR3 consists of 14 residues.

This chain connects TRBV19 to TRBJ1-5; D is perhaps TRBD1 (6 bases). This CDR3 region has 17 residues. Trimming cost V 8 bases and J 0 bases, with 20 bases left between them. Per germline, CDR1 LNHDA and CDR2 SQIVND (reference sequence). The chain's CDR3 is CASGGVRGSYSNQPQHF. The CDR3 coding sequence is TGTGCCAGTGGGGGGGTCAGGGGATCTTATAGCAATCAGCCCCAGCATTTT.

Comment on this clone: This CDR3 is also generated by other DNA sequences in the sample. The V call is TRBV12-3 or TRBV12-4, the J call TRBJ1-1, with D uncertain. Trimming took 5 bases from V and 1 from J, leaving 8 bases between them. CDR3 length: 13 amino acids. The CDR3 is CASSQTQNTEAFF. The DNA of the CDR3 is TGTGCCAGCAGTCAGACACAGAACACTGAAGCTTTCTTT.

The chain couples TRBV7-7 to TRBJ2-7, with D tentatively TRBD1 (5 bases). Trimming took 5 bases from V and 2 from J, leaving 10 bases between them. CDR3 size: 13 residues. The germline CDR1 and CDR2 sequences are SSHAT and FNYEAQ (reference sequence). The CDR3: CASSPTDPYEQYF. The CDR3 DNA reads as TGTGCCAGCAGCCCGACAGATCCCTACGAGCAGTACTTC.

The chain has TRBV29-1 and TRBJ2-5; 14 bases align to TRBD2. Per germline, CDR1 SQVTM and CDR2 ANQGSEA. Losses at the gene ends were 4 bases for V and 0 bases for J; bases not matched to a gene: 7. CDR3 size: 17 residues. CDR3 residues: CSVAGLAGGGDQETQYF. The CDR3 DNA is TGCAGCGTTGCCGGACTAGCGGGAGGAGGGGACCAAGAGACCCAGTACTTC.

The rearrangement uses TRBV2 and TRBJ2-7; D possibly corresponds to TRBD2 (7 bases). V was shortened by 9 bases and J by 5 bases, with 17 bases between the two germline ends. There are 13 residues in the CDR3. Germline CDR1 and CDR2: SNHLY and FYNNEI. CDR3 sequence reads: CARGGGPGNEQYF. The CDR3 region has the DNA TGTGCCAGAGGGGGGGGGCCTGGGAACGAGCAGTACTTC.

The CDR3 sequence is CASSKIRQKSNSPLHF. Written as DNA, the CDR3 is TGTGCCAGCAGCAAAATCAGACAGAAAAGTAATTCACCCCTCCACTTT. This sequence joins TRBV21-1 and TRBJ1-6; the D call of TRBD1 is as the table states it, not checked on the DNA. TRBV21-1 is a pseudogene locus. The CDR3 length is 16 residues.

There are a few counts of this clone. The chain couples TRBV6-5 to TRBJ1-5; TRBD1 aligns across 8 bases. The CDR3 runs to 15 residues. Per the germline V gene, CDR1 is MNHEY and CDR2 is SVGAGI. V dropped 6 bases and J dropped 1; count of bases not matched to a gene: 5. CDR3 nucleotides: TGTGCCAGCAGGTGGACAGGGACAAGCAATCAGCCCCAGCATTTT. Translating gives CASRWTGTSNQPQHF.

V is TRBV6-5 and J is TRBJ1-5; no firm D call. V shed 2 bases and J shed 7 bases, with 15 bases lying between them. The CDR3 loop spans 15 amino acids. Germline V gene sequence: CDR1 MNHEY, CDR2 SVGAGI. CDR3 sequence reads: CASSYRVSFAQPQHF. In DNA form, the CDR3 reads TGTGCCAGCAGTTACCGGGTTAGTTTCGCCCAGCCCCAGCATTTT.

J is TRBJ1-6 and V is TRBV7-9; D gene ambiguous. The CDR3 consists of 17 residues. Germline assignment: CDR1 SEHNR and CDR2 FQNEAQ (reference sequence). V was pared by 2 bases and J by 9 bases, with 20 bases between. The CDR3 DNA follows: TGTGCCAGCAGCTTATTGGCAGCAGAGGAGATTGGTTCACCCCTCCACTTT. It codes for CASSLLAAEEIGSPLHF.

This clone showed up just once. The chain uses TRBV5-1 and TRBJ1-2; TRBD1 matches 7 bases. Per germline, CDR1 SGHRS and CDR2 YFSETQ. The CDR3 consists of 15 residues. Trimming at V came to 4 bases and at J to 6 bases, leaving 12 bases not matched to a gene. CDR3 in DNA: TGCGCCAGCAGCCGGGTTAGAGGGGGCGCTCATGGCTACACCTTC. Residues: CASSRVRGGAHGYTF.

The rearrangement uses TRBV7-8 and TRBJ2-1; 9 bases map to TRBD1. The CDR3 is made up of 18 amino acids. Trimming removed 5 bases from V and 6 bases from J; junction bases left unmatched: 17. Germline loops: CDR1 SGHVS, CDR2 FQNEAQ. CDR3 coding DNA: TGTGCCAGCAGCGAAACAAACTTCGACAGGGGGGATAGCAATGAGCAGTTCTTC. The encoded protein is CASSETNFDRGDSNEQFF.

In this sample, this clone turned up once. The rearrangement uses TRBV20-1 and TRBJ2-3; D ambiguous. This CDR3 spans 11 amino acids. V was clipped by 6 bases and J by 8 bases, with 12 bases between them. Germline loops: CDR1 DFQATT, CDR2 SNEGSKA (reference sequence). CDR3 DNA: TGCAGTGCGCAGCCCGCAGGTACGCAGTATTTT. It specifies CSAQPAGTQYF.

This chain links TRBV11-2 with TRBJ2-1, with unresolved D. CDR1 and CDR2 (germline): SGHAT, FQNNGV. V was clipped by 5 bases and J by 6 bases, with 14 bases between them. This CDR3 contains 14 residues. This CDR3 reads CASSPLYRLNEQFF. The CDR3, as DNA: TGTGCCAGCAGCCCCCTGTACCGACTCAATGAGCAGTTCTTC.

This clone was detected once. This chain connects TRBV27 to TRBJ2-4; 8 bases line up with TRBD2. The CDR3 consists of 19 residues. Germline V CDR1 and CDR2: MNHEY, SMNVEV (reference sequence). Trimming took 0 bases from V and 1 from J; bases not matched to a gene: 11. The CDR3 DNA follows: TGTGCCAGCAGTTTATCGACTAGCGAGGAGGATTGGGCCAAAAACATTCAGTACTTC. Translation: CASSLSTSEEDWAKNIQYF.

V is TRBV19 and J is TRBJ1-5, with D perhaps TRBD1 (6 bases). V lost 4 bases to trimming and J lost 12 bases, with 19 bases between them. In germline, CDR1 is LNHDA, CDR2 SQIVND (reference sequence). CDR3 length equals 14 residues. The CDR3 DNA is TGTGCCAGTAGTACGAACTTAGGGACAATCATCCAGCATTTT. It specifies CASSTNLGTIIQHF.

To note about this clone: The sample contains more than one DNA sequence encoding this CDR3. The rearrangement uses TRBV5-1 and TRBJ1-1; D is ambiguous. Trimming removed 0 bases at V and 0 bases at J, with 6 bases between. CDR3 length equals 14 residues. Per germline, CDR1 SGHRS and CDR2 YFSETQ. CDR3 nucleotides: TGCGCCAGCAGCTTGGACCCGGTGAACACTGAAGCTTTCTTT. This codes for CASSLDPVNTEAFF.

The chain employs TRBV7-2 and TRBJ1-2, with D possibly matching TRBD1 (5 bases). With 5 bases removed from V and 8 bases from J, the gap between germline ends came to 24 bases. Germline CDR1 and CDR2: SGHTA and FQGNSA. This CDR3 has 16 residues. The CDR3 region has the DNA TGTGCCAGCAGCGCGGGCCGCAGATTGGGGGGGAGAGGCTACACCTTC. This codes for CASSAGRRLGGRGYTF.

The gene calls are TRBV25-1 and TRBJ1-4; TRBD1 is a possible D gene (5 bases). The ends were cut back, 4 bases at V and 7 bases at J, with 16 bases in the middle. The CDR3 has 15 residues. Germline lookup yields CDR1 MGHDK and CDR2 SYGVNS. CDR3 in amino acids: CASSVWGEEGEKLFF. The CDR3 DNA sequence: TGTGCCAGCAGTGTATGGGGGGAGGAAGGTGAAAAACTGTTTTTT.